The present entry profiles one T cell receptor beta chain with its context. Its antigen is still unknown. TCRdb processed the 5' RACE reads anew with MiXCR; each CDR3 protein has one entry. Altogether 300,000 or so distinct CDR3 sequences are present, around 7.3% being singletons, with the ten largest covering 15% to 20%. This sample was included in a study of T cells after yellow fever vaccination. General study points: Weaker, the secondary response had a peak occurring faster, on day 5 versus 15.

This specimen was PBMCs, taken roughly seven weeks after the first yellow fever vaccination. The clonotype originates from a man younger than 30 who received the YFV17D yellow fever vaccine.

CDR3 in amino acids: CSARVSQANTGELFF. The CDR3 DNA reads TGCAGTGCTAGAGTTTCACAGGCGAACACCGGGGAGCTGTTTTTT. The chain has TRBV20-1 and TRBJ2-2; weak D call: TRBD1 (5 bases). The CDR3 runs to 15 residues. Trimming left V 1 base short and J 0 bases short, with 9 bases between. The germline gives CDR1 DFQATT, CDR2 SNEGSKA (reference sequence).